This entry lists 26 T cell receptor beta chains sequenced from one sample in a study of OX40 agonist ivuxolimab in advanced cancers. The data were produced by immunoSEQ multiplex PCR, yet TCRdb's version contains in-frame clones alone and is incomplete. The sample lists roughly 60,000 clones; around 87% were seen once. Sequencing used CD4+ or CD8+ T cells sorted from blood, obtained in a trial of the OX40 agonist ivuxolimab. These receptor sequences come from an adult with an advanced solid tumor such as melanoma, head and neck, liver or kidney cancer.

The rearrangement uses TRBV18 and TRBJ2-3, with 9 bases matching TRBD2. Looked up from germline, CDR1 is KGHSH and CDR2 is LQKENI. Trimming removed 6 bases from V and 0 bases from J; junction bases left unmatched: 7. The CDR3 is made up of 16 amino acids. CDR3 protein: CASSPRAGGSTDTQYF. The CDR3 DNA reads as TGTGCCAGCTCTCCTCGAGCGGGGGGAAGCACAGATACGCAGTATTTT.

V usage is TRBV9 and J usage is TRBJ2-5; D perhaps matches TRBD1 (5 bases). The CDR3 totals 14 residues. V dropped 1 base and J dropped 3 bases, with 10 bases sitting between them. Germline V gene lookup returns CDR1 SGDLS and CDR2 YYNGEE. The CDR3 DNA is TGTGCCAGCAGCGTACGGCAGGGCGAAGAGACCCAGTACTTC. It translates to CASSVRQGEETQYF.

The genes are TRBV27 and TRBJ2-5; either TRBD1 or TRBD2 may supply D (6 bases each). V was pared by 5 bases and J by 5 bases, with 27 bases between. This CDR3 comprises 18 residues. Germline lookup yields CDR1 MNHEY and CDR2 SMNVEV (reference sequence). CDR3 DNA sequence: TGTGCCAGCAGTCCGTACGACAGAGGGGGGTCATTGGCTGAGACCCAGTACTTC. Translation: CASSPYDRGGSLAETQYF.

The chain carries TRBV11-2 and TRBJ2-5, with TRBD1 as a possible D gene (6 bases). The germline CDR1 and CDR2 sequences are SGHAT and FQNNGV. The CDR3 has 15 residues. V was trimmed by 1 base and J by 7 bases, leaving 16 bases between them. The CDR3 spells CASSLAPRQGRTQYF. CDR3 bases: TGTGCCAGCAGCTTAGCCCCCAGGCAGGGGAGGACCCAGTACTTC.

The rearrangement joins TRBV6-1 to TRBJ1-1; D is undetermined. The CDR3 is made up of 14 amino acids. Germline CDR1 MNHNS, CDR2 SASEGT. V was shortened by 3 bases and J by 0 bases, with 8 bases between the two germline ends. CDR3 DNA: TGTGCCAGCAGTGATGAATCTCTGAACACTGAAGCTTTCTTT. The encoded protein is CASSDESLNTEAFF.

The DNA of the CDR3 is TGTGCCAGCAGCTCGCCGGGACGGGGGACCTACGAGCAGTACTTC. It translates to CASSSPGRGTYEQYF. The rearrangement links TRBV7-2 to TRBJ2-7, with D perhaps matching TRBD2 (6 bases). The germline V gene encodes CDR1 SGHTA and CDR2 FQGNSA. Trimming stripped 4 bases from V and 2 bases from J, with 15 bases between. The CDR3 runs to 15 residues.

The chain recombines TRBV7-9 with TRBJ2-2, with D possibly TRBD1 on 5 matching bases. In germline, CDR1 is SEHNR, CDR2 FQNEAQ (reference sequence). This CDR3 is built from 15 residues. The V end lost 0 bases, the J end lost 7 bases, and 12 bases lay between the germline ends. The CDR3 spells CASSLASQGNGELFF. DNA of the CDR3: TGTGCCAGCAGCTTAGCGTCGCAGGGTAACGGGGAGCTGTTTTTT.

The sample holds one count of this clone. V is TRBV28 and J is TRBJ2-7; 12 bases agree with TRBD2. The CDR3 covers 13 residues. The germline CDR1 and CDR2 sequences are MDHEN and SYDVKM. V lost 6 bases and J lost 4; bases outside the gene matches: 1. The CDR3 DNA follows: TGTGCCAGCAGCACTAGCGGGAGGTACGAGCAGTACTTC. This codes for CASSTSGRYEQYF.

This clone was seen a single time. The CDR3 is CAISESGTGGVTEAFF. The CDR3 bases are TGTGCCATCAGTGAGTCTGGGACAGGGGGTGTCACTGAAGCTTTCTTT. This chain links TRBV10-3 with TRBJ1-1, with TRBD1 matching 11 bases. The CDR3 runs 16 residues. V trimming: 0 bases; J trimming: 4 bases; junction bases outside the gene matches: 4. Germline V CDR1 and CDR2: ENHRY, SYGVKD.

The chain couples TRBV27 to TRBJ2-7, with a weak D call TRBD1 (5 bases). The CDR3 totals 14 residues. V was shortened by 11 bases and J by 1 base, with 18 bases between the two germline ends. CDR1 is MNHEY and CDR2 is SMNVEV in the germline V gene (reference sequence). For the CDR3, the DNA is TGTGCCTCGAGTGAGACAGCTTTTTCCTACGAGCAGTACTTC. Amino acid sequence: CASSETAFSYEQYF.

The genes are TRBV11-2 and TRBJ1-4; D remains ambiguous. The V gene's germline CDR1 is SGHAT and CDR2 FQNNGV. The length of the CDR3 is 16 residues. The V and J ends lost 0 bases and 4 bases respectively, with 12 bases between them. The CDR3 is CASSLDLGRINEKLFF. CDR3 DNA sequence: TGTGCCAGCAGCTTAGATCTTGGGCGCATTAATGAAAAACTGTTTTTT. The full variable domain, with the rest looked up from reference TRBV11-2 and TRBJ1-4, is EAGVAQSPRYKIIEKRQSVAFWCNPISGHATLYWYQQILGQGPKLLIQFQNNGVVDDSQLPKDRFSAERLKGVDSTLKIQPAKLEDSAVYLCASSLDLGRINEKLFFGSGTQLSVL.

The V gene is TRBV5-5, the J gene TRBJ1-5; D is ambiguous. CDR1 SGHKS and CDR2 YYEKEE come from the germline V gene (reference sequence). V lost 0 bases and J 3 bases, leaving 7 bases between the germline ends. CDR3 length equals 14 residues. The CDR3 loop reads CASSLAATNQPQHF. For the CDR3, the DNA is TGTGCCAGCAGCTTGGCGGCTACCAATCAGCCCCAGCATTTT. Together with reference TRBV5-5 and TRBJ1-5, the CDR3 gives the full variable domain: DAGVTQSPTHLIKTRGQQVTLRCSPISGHKSVSWYQQVLGQGPQFIFQYYEKEERGRGNFPDRFSARQFPNYSSELNVNALLLGDSALYLCASSLAATNQPQHFGDGTRLSIL.

This chain connects TRBV6-1 to TRBJ1-2, with 10 nucleotides matching TRBD1. Germline values: CDR1 MNHNS, CDR2 SASEGT. The CDR3 has 14 amino acids. J was trimmed by 4 bases and V by 11 bases; bases with no gene match: 10. DNA of the CDR3: TGTGCCTCCGTCCGGGACAGGGGTGGCTATGGCTACACCTTC. This codes for CASVRDRGGYGYTF.

The chain is built from TRBV7-8 and TRBJ1-3, with D perhaps TRBD1 (5 bases). Trimming pared 0 bases from V and 0 bases from J, leaving 12 bases between. The CDR3 runs to 17 residues. Germline lookup yields CDR1 SGHVS and CDR2 FQNEAQ. In nucleotides, the CDR3 is TGTGCCAGCAGCTTAGCATTAGCAGGGAGCTCTGGAAACACCATATATTTT. It yields the protein CASSLALAGSSGNTIYF. Drawing the rest from reference TRBV7-8 and TRBJ1-3, the complete variable domain is GAGVSQSPRYKVAKRGQDVALRCDPISGHVSLFWYQQALGQGPEFLTYFQNEAQLDKSGLPSDRFFAERPEGSVSTLKIQRTQQEDSAVYLCASSLALAGSSGNTIYFGEGSWLTVV.

V usage is TRBV19 and J usage is TRBJ1-2; TRBD1 matches 7 bases. This CDR3 region has 13 residues. Germline loops: CDR1 LNHDA, CDR2 SQIVND (reference sequence). Unmatched junction bases numbered 3, after V lost 4 bases and J lost 4 bases. For the CDR3, the DNA is TGTGCCAGTAGTAGGGGACAGACCTATGGCTACACCTTC. Its translation is CASSRGQTYGYTF.

The chain recombines TRBV5-1 with TRBJ2-6; D is uncertain. Germline CDR1 SGHRS, CDR2 YFSETQ. Trimming pared 0 bases from V and 2 bases from J, leaving 6 bases between. CDR3 length equals 15 residues. In nucleotides, the CDR3 is TGCGCCAGCAGCTTGGCAGCTGCTGGGGCCAACGTCCTGACTTTC. Protein sequence: CASSLAAAGANVLTF.

This clone came up once. The rearrangement joins TRBV19 to TRBJ2-1, with D perhaps assigned TRBD1 or TRBD2 (7 bases each). Per germline, CDR1 LNHDA and CDR2 SQIVND (reference sequence). The CDR3 covers 12 residues. V gave up 3 bases and J gave up 13 bases, with 13 bases separating them. The CDR3 DNA follows: TGTGCCAGTAGTATCCCCAGGGGGGGCCAGTTCTTC. The encoded protein is CASSIPRGGQFF. Filled out from reference TRBV19 and TRBJ2-1, the complete variable domain reads DGGITQSPKYLFRKEGQNVTLSCEQNLNHDAMYWYRQDPGQGLRLIYYSQIVNDFQKGDIAEGYSVSREKKESFPLTVTSAQKNPTAFYLCASSIPRGGQFFGPGTRLTVL.

The chain is built from TRBV9 and TRBJ1-1; 8 bases match TRBD1. CDR1 SGDLS and CDR2 YYNGEE come from the germline V gene. Trimming removed 4 bases from V and 0 bases from J; junction bases left unmatched: 8. This CDR3 region has 16 residues. CDR3 DNA: TGTGCCAGCAGCCCCCACGGACAGGGTATGAACACTGAAGCTTTCTTT. It specifies CASSPHGQGMNTEAFF.

The chain recombines TRBV18 with TRBJ2-1, with 9 bases that match TRBD1. This CDR3 is 16 amino acids long. CDR1 is KGHSH and CDR2 is LQKENI in the germline V gene. The V segment lost 6 bases and the J segment 3 bases; nucleotides outside the gene matches: 9. In DNA form, the CDR3 reads TGTGCCAGCTCGCAACAGGGGGCGCGGATCTACAATGAGCAGTTCTTC. Protein sequence: CASSQQGARIYNEQFF.

This chain connects TRBV28 to TRBJ2-7; D is unresolved. Germline CDR1 is MDHEN and CDR2 is SYDVKM. V was pared by 2 bases and J by 7 bases, with 12 bases between. CDR3 size: 13 residues. Written as DNA, the CDR3 is TGTGCCAGCAGTTTAACCCCCGTGGCTGAGCAGTACTTC. It codes for CASSLTPVAEQYF.

The genes are TRBV18 and TRBJ2-5; D may be TRBD1 (5 bases). CDR1 is KGHSH, CDR2 LQKENI, per germline. CDR3 length: 16 amino acids. The V end lost 3 bases, the J end lost 4 bases, and 18 bases lay between the germline ends. The chain's CDR3 is CASSPSGPSFLETQYF. CDR3 DNA sequence: TGTGCCAGCTCACCGTCAGGGCCCTCCTTTTTAGAGACCCAGTACTTC.

The chain has TRBV7-2 and TRBJ1-2; D remains ambiguous. This CDR3 is built from 15 residues. Per germline, CDR1 SGHTA and CDR2 FQGNSA. Trimming removed 5 bases from V and 4 bases from J, with 17 bases in between. The CDR3, as DNA: TGTGCCAGCAGCCCTCTATGGGATAGTGGCTATGGCTACACCTTC. This sequence encodes CASSPLWDSGYGYTF.

The chain couples TRBV6-6 to TRBJ2-7; D not resolved. V shed 0 bases and J shed 6 bases, with 9 bases lying between them. Germline V gives CDR1 MNHNY, CDR2 SVGAGI (reference sequence). CDR3 length: 13 amino acids. The CDR3 DNA reads TGTGCCAGCAGTTACTCCGGCGGCCGCGAGCAGTACTTC. It codes for CASSYSGGREQYF.

This clone was seen more than once but under ten times. The chain joins TRBV5-1 to TRBJ1-1; TRBD1 matches at 9 bases. V shed 1 base, J shed 3 bases, and the junction held 1 base outside the gene matches. This CDR3 region has 14 residues. CDR1 and CDR2 (germline): SGHRS, YFSETQ. Here the CDR3 DNA reads TGCGCCAGCAGCTTGTGGACAGGGGACACTGAAGCTTTCTTT. Protein sequence: CASSLWTGDTEAFF.

The rearrangement links TRBV14 to TRBJ1-2; no reliable D call. CDR3 length: 13 residues. Germline V gene sequence: CDR1 SGHDN, CDR2 FVKESK. The ends were cut back, 5 bases at V and 5 bases at J, with 12 bases in the middle. In DNA, the CDR3 is TGTGCCAGCAGCTCCCGAGACCTTTATGGCTACACCTTC. Translation gives CASSSRDLYGYTF.

The chain employs TRBV19 and TRBJ2-3; the D is unclear. The V end was cut by 4 bases, the J end by 2 bases, with 10 bases between. The V gene's germline CDR1 is LNHDA and CDR2 SQIVND (reference sequence). The CDR3 is 14 residues long. CDR3 sequence (DNA): TGTGCCAGTAGTAGATCACAGAACACAGATACGCAGTATTTT. This gives the protein CASSRSQNTDTQYF.